This is a list of T cell receptor beta chains from one sample in a study of naive and memory T cell subsets. TCRdb processed the UMI-ligation and nested PCR reads anew with MiXCR; each CDR3 protein has one entry. The sample contains 150,000 or so distinct CDR3 sequences, over 20% of which appear only once. Sequencing was carried out using naive CD4+ T cells from blood. These receptors all come from a human donor in good health. Each CDR3 is given with its conserved first and last residue. A D gene is named only where the DNA matches it firmly. Only part of the rows carry a size: once, few, many, or a class if the clone is expanded.

>TRBJ2-3|TRBD1|TRBV7-2|few
CASSGMGQSTDTQYF
TGTGCCAGCAGCGGAATGGGACAGAGCACAGATACGCAGTATTTT
>TRBJ1-1|TRBD1|TRBV20-1|.
CSATTGGRHEAFF
TGCAGTGCCACGACAGGGGGACGTCATGAAGCTTTCTTT
>TRBJ1-1|.|TRBV27|.
CASSRDLLDTEAFF
TGTGCCAGCAGCCGGGACCTCCTGGACACTGAAGCTTTCTTT
>TRBJ2-4|.|TRBV3-1|.
CASSGWNDIQYF
TGTGCCAGCAGCGGATGGAACGACATTCAGTACTTC
>TRBJ2-4|.|TRBV6-1|few
CASSERRIAKNIQYF
TGTGCCAGCAGTGAACGGCGGATAGCCAAAAACATTCAGTACTTC
>TRBJ2-1|.|TRBV6-5|many
CASRERFPSEQFF
TGTGCCAGCAGGGAGCGGTTCCCTAGTGAGCAGTTCTTC
>TRBJ1-1|.|TRBV18|once
CASSPKNTGAFF
TGTGCCAGCTCACCGAAGAACACTGGAGCTTTCTTT
>TRBJ2-2|.|TRBV28|.
CASRPQSGGELFF
TGTGCCAGCAGGCCTCAGTCTGGCGGGGAGCTGTTTTTT
>TRBJ2-1|.|TRBV14|.
CASSHITGNEQFF
TGTGCCAGCAGCCACATCACAGGGAATGAGCAGTTCTTC
>TRBJ2-1|.|TRBV29-1|many
CSVTRLERYNEQFF
TGCAGCGTCACCCGACTAGAAAGGTACAATGAGCAGTTCTTC
>TRBJ1-1|.|TRBV29-1|few
CSVEDRWGGMNTEAFF
TGCAGCGTTGAAGATAGATGGGGCGGGATGAACACTGAAGCTTTCTTT